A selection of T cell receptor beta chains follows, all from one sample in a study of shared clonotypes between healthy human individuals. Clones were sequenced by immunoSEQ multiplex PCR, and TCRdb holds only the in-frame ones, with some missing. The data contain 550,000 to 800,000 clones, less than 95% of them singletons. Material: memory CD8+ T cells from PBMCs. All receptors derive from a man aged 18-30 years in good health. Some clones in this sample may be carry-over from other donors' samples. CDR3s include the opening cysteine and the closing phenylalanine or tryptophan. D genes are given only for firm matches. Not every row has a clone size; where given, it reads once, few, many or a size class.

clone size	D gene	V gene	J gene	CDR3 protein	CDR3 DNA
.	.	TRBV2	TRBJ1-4	CASRGHPVQSEKLFF	TGTGCCAGCAGGGGACACCCGGTCCAGAGTGAAAAACTGTTTTTT
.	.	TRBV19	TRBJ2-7	CASSIKLGGLGHF	TGTGCCAGTAGTATAAAACTCGGTGGTCTGGGCCACTTC
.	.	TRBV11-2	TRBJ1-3	CASSWDPGNTIYF	TGTGCCAGCAGTTGGGATCCCGGAAACACCATATATTTT
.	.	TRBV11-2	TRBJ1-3	CASSLGGPTSLSGNTIYF	TGTGCCAGCAGCTTAGGGGGACCGACTTCCCTCTCTGGAAACACCATATATTTT
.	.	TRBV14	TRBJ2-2	CASSQVVGNTGELFF	TGTGCCAGCAGCCAAGTTGTGGGGAACACCGGGGAGCTGTTTTTT
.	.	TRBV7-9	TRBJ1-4	CASSSYRDATNEKLFF	TGTGCCAGCAGCTCCTACCGGGACGCAACTAATGAAAAACTGTTTTTT
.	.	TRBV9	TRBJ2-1	CASSVKGSISYNEQFF	TGTGCCAGCAGCGTAAAGGGTTCTATCTCCTACAATGAGCAGTTCTTC
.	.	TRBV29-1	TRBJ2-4	CPRVGGGLAKNIQYF	TGCCCCCGGGTGGGAGGGGGGCTAGCCAAAAACATTCAGTACTTC
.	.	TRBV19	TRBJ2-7	CASGSGVSSYEQYF	TGTGCCAGTGGATCGGGGGTTAGCTCCTACGAGCAGTACTTC
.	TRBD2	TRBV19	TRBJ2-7	CASSSTSGATYEQYF	TGTGCCAGTAGTTCAACTAGCGGGGCGACCTACGAGCAGTACTTC
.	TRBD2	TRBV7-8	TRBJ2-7	CASSWGGGGSYEQYF	TGTGCCAGCAGTTGGGGGGGAGGCGGCTCCTACGAGCAGTACTTC
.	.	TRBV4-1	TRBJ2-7	CASSQGPTRRNSGEQYF	TGCGCCAGCAGCCAAGGACCTACGAGACGCAACAGTGGGGAGCAGTACTTC
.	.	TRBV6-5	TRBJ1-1	CASSYSKAANTEAFF	TGTGCCAGCAGTTACTCGAAGGCGGCGAACACTGAAGCTTTCTTT
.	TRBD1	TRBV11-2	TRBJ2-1	CASSSYPGQGEGEQFF	TGTGCCAGCAGCTCCTACCCAGGACAGGGTGAGGGTGAGCAGTTCTTC
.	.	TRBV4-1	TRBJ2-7	CASSPRGAPSYEQYF	TGCGCCAGCAGCCCTAGGGGGGCTCCCTCCTACGAGCAGTACTTC
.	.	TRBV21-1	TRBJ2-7	CASSKASGRVYEQYF	TGTGCCAGCAGCAAGGCCAGCGGGAGGGTCTACGAGCAGTACTTC
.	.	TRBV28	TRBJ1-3	CASSLDFLGNTIYF	TGTGCCAGCAGTTTAGACTTCCTAGGAAACACCATATATTTT
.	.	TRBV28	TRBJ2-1	CASSPRATLNEQFF	TGTGCCAGCAGTCCCCGGGCCACCCTAAATGAGCAGTTCTTC
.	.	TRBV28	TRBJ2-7	CASSPPPGEDEQYF	TGTGCCAGCAGTCCCCCCCCGGGAGAGGACGAGCAGTACTTC
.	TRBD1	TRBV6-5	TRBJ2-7	CASSYSPGTVGYEQYF	TGTGCCAGCAGTTACTCCCCCGGGACAGTCGGCTACGAGCAGTACTTC
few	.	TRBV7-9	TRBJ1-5	CASSPGQSGNQPQHF	TGTGCCAGCAGCCCCGGACAGAGTGGCAATCAGCCCCAGCATTTT
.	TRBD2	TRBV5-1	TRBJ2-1	CASRSGGRWKDNEQFF	TGCGCCAGCAGATCGGGGGGAAGGTGGAAGGACAATGAGCAGTTCTTC
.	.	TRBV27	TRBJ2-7	CASSWMAEAPEQYF	TGTGCCAGCAGTTGGATGGCCGAAGCGCCCGAGCAGTACTTC
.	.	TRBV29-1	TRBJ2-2	CSVGERTGELFF	TGCAGCGTTGGGGAACGCACCGGGGAGCTGTTTTTT
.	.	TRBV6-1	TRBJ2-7	CASEGLKYEQYF	TGTGCCAGCGAGGGGCTCAAGTACGAGCAGTACTTC
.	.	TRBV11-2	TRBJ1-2	CASKPLGQRGRNYGYTF	TGTGCCAGCAAGCCGCTCGGACAGCGTGGTCGAAACTATGGCTACACCTTC
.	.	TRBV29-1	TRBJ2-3	CSVQTGYSTDTQYF	TGCAGCGTCCAAACAGGGTATAGCACAGATACGCAGTATTTT
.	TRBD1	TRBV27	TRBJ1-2	CASSLSTGAGYGYTF	TGTGCCAGCAGTTTATCGACAGGGGCTGGCTATGGCTACACCTTC
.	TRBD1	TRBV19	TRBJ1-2	CASSQPRDRVFGYTF	TGTGCCAGTAGTCAACCCCGGGACAGGGTTTTCGGCTACACCTTC
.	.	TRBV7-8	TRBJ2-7	CASRLGMGGLRAPKVYEQYF	TGTGCCAGCAGGCTGGGGATGGGCGGGTTGAGGGCGCCCAAGGTGTACGAGCAGTACTTC
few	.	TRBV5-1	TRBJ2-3	CASLPRTGKDTQYF	TGCGCCAGCTTACCCAGGACCGGTAAAGATACGCAGTATTTT
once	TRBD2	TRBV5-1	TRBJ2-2	CASSSPGTTVPGELFF	TGCGCCAGCAGCTCTCCCGGGACTACGGTCCCCGGGGAGCTGTTTTTT
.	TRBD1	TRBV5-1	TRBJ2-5	CASRLTGKETQYF	TGCGCCAGCAGGTTGACAGGGAAGGAGACCCAGTACTTC
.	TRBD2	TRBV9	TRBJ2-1	CASSPAGASYNEQFF	TGTGCCAGCAGCCCAGCGGGAGCCTCCTACAATGAGCAGTTCTTC
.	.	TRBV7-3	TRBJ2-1	CASSLSSRGGAEQFF	TGTGCCAGCAGCTTGTCGTCTAGAGGAGGGGCTGAGCAGTTCTTC
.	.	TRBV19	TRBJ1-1	CASILGRGTEAFF	TGTGCCAGTATCCTAGGTCGGGGCACTGAAGCTTTCTTT
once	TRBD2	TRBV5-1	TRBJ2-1	CASSTSAGERNEQFF	TGCGCCAGCAGCACGTCAGCGGGAGAGAGGAATGAGCAGTTCTTC
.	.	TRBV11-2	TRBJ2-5	CASSSTPGPQETQYF	TGTGCCAGCAGCTCTACCCCAGGGCCCCAAGAGACCCAGTACTTC
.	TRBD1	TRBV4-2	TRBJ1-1	CASSQDPTGANTEAFF	TGTGCCAGCAGCCAAGATCCGACAGGGGCCAACACTGAAGCTTTCTTT
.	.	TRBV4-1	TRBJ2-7	CASSHGRNYAEQYF	TGCGCCAGCAGCCATGGACGAAACTACGCCGAGCAGTACTTC
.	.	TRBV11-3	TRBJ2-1	CASSLRGGNSYNEQFF	TGTGCCAGCAGCCTAAGGGGGGGCAACTCCTACAATGAGCAGTTCTTC
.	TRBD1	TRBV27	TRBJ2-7	CASSSTTQGNNEQYF	TGTGCCAGCAGTTCGACAACACAGGGGAACAACGAGCAGTACTTC
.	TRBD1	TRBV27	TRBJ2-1	CASSRIRDRVGTYNEQFF	TGTGCCAGCAGTCGCATTAGGGACAGGGTGGGCACCTACAATGAGCAGTTCTTC
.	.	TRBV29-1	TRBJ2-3	CSVLRTDTQYF	TGCAGCGTTCTGCGGACAGATACGCAGTATTTT
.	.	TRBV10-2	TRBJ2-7	CASMADSPYEQYF	TGCGCCAGCATGGCGGACAGCCCCTACGAGCAGTACTTC
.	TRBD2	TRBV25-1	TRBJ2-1	CASSATSGRDEQFF	TGTGCCAGCAGTGCAACTAGCGGTAGGGATGAGCAGTTCTTC
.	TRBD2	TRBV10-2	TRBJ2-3	CASHQKREISDTQYF	TGCGCCAGCCACCAAAAGCGGGAGATATCAGATACGCAGTATTTT
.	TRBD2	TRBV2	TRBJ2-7	CASRGSAGGSYF	TGTGCCAGCAGAGGTTCTGCGGGAGGTTCTTACTTC
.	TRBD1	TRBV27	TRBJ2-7	CASSPDRAPYEQYF	TGTGCCAGCAGTCCGGACAGGGCCCCCTACGAGCAGTACTTC
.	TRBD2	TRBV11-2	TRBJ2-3	CASSFPSGSLSTDTQYF	TGTGCCAGCAGCTTCCCTAGCGGGAGTCTTAGCACAGATACGCAGTATTTT
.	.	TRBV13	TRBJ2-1	CASSGGGEQFF	TGTGCCAGTTCGGGGGGCGGTGAGCAGTTCTTC
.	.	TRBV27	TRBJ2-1	CASKVLPNRHEQFF	TGTGCCAGCAAAGTTCTCCCTAACCGGCATGAGCAGTTCTTC
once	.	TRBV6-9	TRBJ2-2	CASSYPGGGDTGELFF	TGTGCCAGCAGTTACCCGGGTGGCGGAGACACCGGGGAGCTGTTTTTT
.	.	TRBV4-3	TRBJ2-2	CASSPPVTGELFF	TGCGCCAGCAGCCCCCCCGTGACCGGGGAGCTGTTTTTT
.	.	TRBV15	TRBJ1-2	CATSSRSPVQEHGYTF	TGTGCCACCAGCAGCCGATCCCCTGTACAGGAGCATGGCTACACCTTC